This T cell receptor (beta chain) comes out of a study of PD-L1 blockade in urothelial cancer. Across the study: Patients with male sex and bladder-origin urothelial cancer accounted for most of the roughly 29 enrolled. Samples of blood were analyzed 3 weeks (second dose) and 6 weeks after treatment start.

Germline trimming cut 1 base from V and 2 bases from J; bases unmatched to any gene: 2. The CDR3 covers 15 residues. Per germline, CDR1 SGHDN and CDR2 FVKESK. This table comes from immunoSEQ multiplex PCR, and its TCRdb copy is limited to in-frame clones, with some not included. The sample has 40,000 or so clones; over 70% are singletons. The receptor was isolated from a man in his 70s with urothelial cancer. V and J are TRBV14 and TRBJ1-5; 7 bases match TRBD1. The material sequenced was PBMCs, taken around atezolizumab (anti-PD-L1) treatment. The CDR3 bases are TGTGCCAGCAGCCAAGGGACAGGCCGCAATCAGCCCCAGCATTTT. Protein sequence: CASSQGTGRNQPQHF.